Each of the 18 T cell receptor beta chains below was sequenced from the same sample in a study of T cells after yellow fever vaccination. TCRdb re-called the 5' RACE reads through MiXCR, storing one row per CDR3 protein. The table records about 370,000 distinct CDR3 sequences, more than 9% of them present only once. The sample in question was PBMCs, obtained on the day of the first yellow fever vaccination. These receptors all stem from a man in his late teens or twenties who received the YFV17D yellow fever vaccine.

The rearrangement links TRBV12-3 or TRBV12-4 to TRBJ1-5, with D possibly being TRBD1 (5 bases). V shed 3 bases and J shed 4 bases, with 10 bases lying between them. This CDR3 has 14 residues. Here the CDR3 DNA reads TGTGCCAGCAGTTTCGGACACTCAAATCAGCCCCAGCATTTT. It specifies CASSFGHSNQPQHF.

A few counts support this clonotype. The chain employs TRBV7-9 and TRBJ2-7; perhaps D is TRBD1 or TRBD2 (6 bases each). The V end was cut by 5 bases, the J end by 2 bases, with 13 bases between. The germline V gene encodes CDR1 SEHNR and CDR2 FQNEAQ (reference sequence). This CDR3 is 14 amino acids long. In nucleotides, the CDR3 is TGTGCCAGCAGCGCGCGGGACAATCCCTACGAGCAGTACGTC. Translation gives CASSARDNPYEQYV.

The rearrangement uses TRBV2 and TRBJ1-6, with D hard to call. V was cut by 8 bases and J by 7 bases, with 12 bases left in between. Germline V CDR1 and CDR2: SNHLY, FYNNEI. The CDR3 spans 13 residues. The CDR3 reads CASCLAGNSPLHF. The CDR3 bases are TGTGCCAGCTGCCTAGCCGGAAATTCACCCCTCCACTTT.

This clonotype was seen only a few times. This rearrangement joins TRBV7-9 to TRBJ2-1, with TRBD1 as a possible D gene (6 bases). The germline V and J ends were trimmed by 5 bases and 5 bases, with 22 bases remaining between them. In germline, CDR1 is SEHNR, CDR2 FQNEAQ (reference sequence). This CDR3 contains 17 residues. The CDR3 sequence is CASSPAGVTNRDNEQFF. The CDR3 nucleotides are TGTGCCAGCAGCCCAGCCGGGGTTACAAACAGGGACAATGAGCAGTTCTTC. The full variable domain, its missing parts supplied by reference TRBV7-9 and TRBJ2-1, is DTGVSQNPRHKITKRGQNVTFRCDPISEHNRLYWYRQTLGQGPEFLTYFQNEAQLEKSRLLSDRFSAERPKGSFSTLEIQRTEQGDSAMYLCASSPAGVTNRDNEQFFGPGTRLTVL.

This clonotype was observed many times. The rearrangement uses TRBV7-3 and TRBJ1-2, with a possible D match to TRBD1 (6 bases). CDR1 SGHTA and CDR2 FQGTGA come from the germline V gene. Trimming took 1 base from V and 8 from J, leaving 11 bases between them. The CDR3 is 13 residues long. The CDR3 sequence: CASSLRGRVGYTF. CDR3 in DNA: TGTGCCAGCAGCTTAAGGGGGCGCGTGGGCTACACCTTC.

This sequence joins TRBV20-1 and TRBJ2-5; perhaps TRBD2 as D (7 bases). This CDR3 contains 13 residues. Trimming left V 5 bases short and J 5 bases short, with 15 bases between. The germline V gene encodes CDR1 DFQATT and CDR2 SNEGSKA (reference sequence). The CDR3 loop is CSAWGGSSETQYF. The CDR3 coding sequence is TGCAGTGCTTGGGGGGGCAGTTCTGAGACCCAGTACTTC.

This sequence joins TRBV3-1 and TRBJ2-1; 11 bases are shared with TRBD2. V shed 11 bases, J shed 3 bases, and the junction held 15 bases outside the gene matches. This CDR3 comprises 17 residues. Germline lookup yields CDR1 LGHDT and CDR2 YNNKEL (reference sequence). The CDR3 bases are TGTGCCTGCACCAAGCATGTAGCGGGGGGGCTCTACAATGAGCAGTTCTTC. Translation: CACTKHVAGGLYNEQFF.

A few counts support this clonotype. This chain uses TRBV12-3 or TRBV12-4 with TRBJ2-1, with D perhaps matching TRBD1 (6 bases). CDR3 size: 12 residues. Trimming removed 6 bases at V and 10 bases at J, with 13 bases between. For the CDR3, the DNA is TGTGCCAGCAGCGCCCCCGGGACAGAGCAGTTCTTC. This sequence encodes CASSAPGTEQFF.

This clonotype was counted at least ten times. This chain connects TRBV5-1 to TRBJ1-1; 9 bases are a match to TRBD1. Unmatched junction bases numbered 14, after V lost 5 bases and J lost 0 bases. This CDR3 has 18 amino acids. Germline CDR1 and CDR2: SGHRS and YFSETQ. The CDR3 coding sequence is TGCGCCAGCAGGCTACCCGCCGGGACAGGGCCCTTGAACACTGAAGCTTTCTTT. The encoded protein is CASRLPAGTGPLNTEAFF.

V gene TRBV7-2 combines with J gene TRBJ2-1; D may correspond to TRBD1 or TRBD2 (5 bases each). V lost 5 bases and J lost 3, with 17 bases in between. CDR1 and CDR2 (germline): SGHTA, FQGNSA. CDR3 length: 16 amino acids. CDR3 nucleotide sequence: TGTGCCAGCAGCCGACGGGTGGGACCACTCTACAATGAGCAGTTCTTC. It codes for CASSRRVGPLYNEQFF. Together with reference TRBV7-2 and TRBJ2-1, the CDR3 gives the full variable domain: GAGVSQSPSNKVTEKGKDVELRCDPISGHTALYWYRQSLGQGLEFLIYFQGNSAPDKSGLPSDRFSAERTGGSVSTLTIQRTQQEDSAVYLCASSRRVGPLYNEQFFGPGTRLTVL.

This clonotype has only a few counts. This chain uses TRBV20-1 with TRBJ2-1; 8 bases match TRBD2. Germline V lookup: CDR1 DFQATT, CDR2 SNEGSKA (reference sequence). The CDR3 is made up of 11 amino acids. DNA for the CDR3: TGCAGATTCAGCGGGGGCCTTAGACAGTTCTTC. The encoded protein is CRFSGGLRQFF.

This clonotype was counted a few times. The chain links TRBV7-2 to TRBJ2-7; possible D gene TRBD1, 6 bases. Germline CDR1 reads SGHTA; CDR2 reads FQGNSA. This CDR3 spans 14 amino acids. V was shortened by 5 bases and J by 0 bases, with 11 bases between the two germline ends. CDR3: CASSETGSSYEQYF. CDR3 nucleotide sequence: TGTGCCAGCAGCGAGACAGGCAGCTCCTACGAGCAGTACTTC.

V and J are TRBV2 and TRBJ2-7, with TRBD1 identical over 9 bases. The germline gives CDR1 SNHLY, CDR2 FYNNEI. Unmatched junction bases numbered 17, after V lost 11 bases and J lost 6 bases. CDR3 length: 15 residues. The CDR3 reads CADAPDRGSTGEQYF. CDR3 nucleotides: TGTGCCGACGCCCCGGACAGGGGTTCGACGGGCGAGCAGTACTTC.

This rearrangement joins TRBV12-3 or TRBV12-4 to TRBJ2-5; 7 bases fit TRBD1. The length of the CDR3 is 14 residues. V gave up 4 bases and J gave up 1 base; unmatched junction bases: 3. The CDR3 protein is CASSSQGVQETQYF. The CDR3 bases are TGTGCCAGCAGTTCTCAGGGGGTCCAAGAGACCCAGTACTTC.

The chain is built from TRBV29-1 and TRBJ2-1, with D possibly TRBD2 on 7 matching bases. This CDR3 is 13 amino acids long. From germline, CDR1 is SQVTM and CDR2 ANQGSEA. V was clipped by 7 bases and J by 8 bases, with 18 bases between them. For the CDR3, the DNA is TGCAGCGCCAAGGGGGGGTCGGACGATGAGCAGTTCTTC. Amino acid sequence: CSAKGGSDDEQFF.

CDR3: CASSFQTSGETQYF. CDR3 bases: TGCGCCAGCAGCTTCCAGACTAGCGGGGAGACCCAGTACTTC. V and J are TRBV5-1 and TRBJ2-5; 10 nucleotides agree with TRBD2. The length of the CDR3 is 14 residues. With V trimmed by 2 bases and J by 5 bases, 3 bases remained unmatched. Looked up from germline, CDR1 is SGHRS and CDR2 is YFSETQ.

The chain carries TRBV6-5 and TRBJ1-6; 10 nucleotides match TRBD1. With 6 bases clipped from V and 10 bases from J, the junction kept 3 bases outside the gene matches. This CDR3 comprises 13 residues. The germline V gene has CDR1 MNHEY and CDR2 SVGAGI. Here the CDR3 reads CASRGTGDSPLHF. The CDR3 coding sequence is TGTGCCAGCAGAGGGACAGGGGACTCACCCCTCCACTTT.

This clonotype was observed at least ten times. V usage is TRBV7-9 and J usage is TRBJ1-1, with 7 bases identical to TRBD1. The CDR3 is made up of 14 amino acids. The germline CDR1 and CDR2 sequences are SEHNR and FQNEAQ (reference sequence). V shed 5 bases, J shed 3 bases, and the junction held 6 bases outside the gene matches. CDR3 sequence: CASSARQGYTEAFF. In nucleotides, the CDR3 is TGTGCCAGCAGCGCGCGACAGGGATACACTGAAGCTTTCTTT.